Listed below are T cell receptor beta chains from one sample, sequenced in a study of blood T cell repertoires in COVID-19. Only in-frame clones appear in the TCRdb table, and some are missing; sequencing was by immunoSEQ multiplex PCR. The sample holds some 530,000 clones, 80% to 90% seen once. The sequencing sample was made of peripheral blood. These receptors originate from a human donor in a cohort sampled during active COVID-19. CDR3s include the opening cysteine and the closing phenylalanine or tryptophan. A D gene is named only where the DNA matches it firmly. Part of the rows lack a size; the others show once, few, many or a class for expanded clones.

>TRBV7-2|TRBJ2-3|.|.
TGTGCCAGCAGCTTGAGCTGGAGGGATACGCAGTATTTT
CASSLSWRDTQYF
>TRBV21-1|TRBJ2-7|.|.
TGTGCCAGCAGCAAAGGAGAGGGTAGCGGGAGCTGTGACGAGCAGTACTTC
CASSKGEGSGSCDEQYF
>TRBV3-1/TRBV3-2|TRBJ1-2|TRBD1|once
TGTGCCAGCAGCCCTACAGGGGATTATGGCTACACCTTC
CASSPTGDYGYTF
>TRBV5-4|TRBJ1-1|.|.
TGTGCCAGCAGCTTACCCCTCGAGACTGAAGCTTTCTTT
CASSLPLETEAFF
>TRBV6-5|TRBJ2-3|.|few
TGTGCCAGCAGTTACTCTCTAGACTTAGATACGCAGTATTTT
CASSYSLDLDTQYF
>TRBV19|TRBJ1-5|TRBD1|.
TGTGCCAGTAGTAAACGACAGGGCGTCGGGCCCCAGCATTTT
CASSKRQGVGPQHF
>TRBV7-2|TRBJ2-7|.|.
TGTGCCAGCAGCTTAGGATGGCAATACGAGCAGTACTTC
CASSLGWQYEQYF
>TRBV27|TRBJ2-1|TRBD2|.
TGTGCCAGCAGTTGGGGACTAGACTTTTACAATGAGCAGTTCTTC
CASSWGLDFYNEQFF
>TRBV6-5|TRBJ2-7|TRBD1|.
TGTGCCAGCAGTCGAGGGACAGGGGACGAGCAGTACTTC
CASSRGTGDEQYF
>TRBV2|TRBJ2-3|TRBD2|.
TGTGCCAGCAGCGCGGGGACTCCACTAGCGGGAAGGACAGATACGCAGTATTTT
CASSAGTPLAGRTDTQYF
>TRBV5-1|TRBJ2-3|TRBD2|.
TGCGCCAGCAGCTTGGTGGTTCGCCGACTAGCGGGGGGAGGTACGCAGTATTTT
CASSLVVRRLAGGGTQYF
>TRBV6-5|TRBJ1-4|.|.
TGTGCCAGCAGTTCAGCAGGGTCCCCTAATGAAAAACTGTTTTTT
CASSSAGSPNEKLFF
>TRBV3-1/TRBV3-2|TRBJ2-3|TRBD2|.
TGTGCCAGCAGCCGACTAGCGGTAGGGGCAGATACGCAGTATTTT
CASSRLAVGADTQYF